A single sample is the source of the 29 T cell receptor beta chains below, sequenced in a study of blood T cell repertoires in COVID-19. Produced via immunoSEQ multiplex PCR; TCRdb's table is partial and in-frame only. Of about 180,000 clones detected, around 84% appear once; the ten largest clones hold over 5%. Sequenced input: peripheral blood. The origin of the receptors is a woman aged 45-65 years with COVID-19, enrolled during active disease.

The genes are TRBV13 and TRBJ2-5, with 7 bases matching TRBD1. The trim removed 5 bases at V and 1 base at J, leaving 4 bases unmatched. The CDR3 totals 14 residues. CDR1 is PRHDT and CDR2 is FYEKMQ in the germline V gene (reference sequence). CDR3 sequence: CASSQGTVQETQYF. The CDR3 nucleotides are TGTGCCAGCAGCCAGGGGACAGTCCAAGAGACCCAGTACTTC. Filled out from reference TRBV13 and TRBJ2-5, the complete variable domain reads AAGVIQSPRHLIKEKRETATLKCYPIPRHDTVYWYQQGPGQDPQFLISFYEKMQSDKGSIPDRFSAQQFSDYHSELNMSSLELGDSALYFCASSQGTVQETQYFGPGTRLLVL.

The rearrangement uses TRBV12-3 or TRBV12-4 and TRBJ2-5; D ambiguous. This CDR3 comprises 12 residues. The V end lost 2 bases, the J end lost 4 bases, and 5 bases lay between the germline ends. Written as DNA, the CDR3 is TGTGCCAGCAGTTTAAAAGCAGAGACCCAGTACTTC. This translates into CASSLKAETQYF.

The sample holds a few counts of this clone. This rearrangement joins TRBV9 to TRBJ2-7; D call uncertain. This CDR3 has 13 amino acids. Trimming cost V 0 bases and J 1 base, with 5 bases left between them. CDR1 SGDLS and CDR2 YYNGEE come from the germline V gene. Here the CDR3 DNA reads TGTGCCAGCAGCGTAGCGGAGTCCTACGAGCAGTACTTC. Translating it yields CASSVAESYEQYF.

In its sample, this clone was seen a few times. The chain joins TRBV4-1 to TRBJ1-3; the D gene is possibly TRBD1 (6 bases). This CDR3 is built from 17 residues. The germline V and J ends were trimmed by 1 base and 4 bases, with 17 bases remaining between them. Germline CDR1 and CDR2: MGHRA and YSYEKL. CDR3 amino acids: CASSQVGHRARGNTIYF. As DNA, the CDR3 is TGCGCCAGCAGCCAAGTGGGTCACAGGGCTCGCGGAAACACCATATATTTT.

The J gene is TRBJ2-5, the V gene TRBV6-5; 7 bases map to TRBD1. Germline trimming cut 5 bases from V and 2 bases from J; bases unmatched to any gene: 8. Germline V gene data show CDR1 as MNHEY and CDR2 as SVGAGI. The CDR3 extends over 15 amino acids. CDR3 coding DNA: TGTGCCAGCAGTCGACAGGGAGTAAAGCAAGAGACCCAGTACTTC. Protein sequence: CASSRQGVKQETQYF.

The chain combines TRBV7-9 with TRBJ2-3; D perhaps matches TRBD1 (5 bases). The CDR3 runs to 12 residues. The ends were cut back, 10 bases at V and 2 bases at J, with 10 bases in the middle. Germline V gene data show CDR1 as SEHNR and CDR2 as FQNEAQ (reference sequence). CDR3 DNA sequence: TGTGCCACCGCGACAGTCACAGATACGCAGTATTTT. Its protein is CATATVTDTQYF.

This CDR3 reads CASSLSRDRDYEQYF. The CDR3 nucleotides are TGCGCCAGCAGTCTAAGCCGGGACAGGGACTACGAGCAGTACTTC. V and J are TRBV23-1 and TRBJ2-7; 9 bases are a match to TRBD1. TRBV23-1 is marked as an open reading frame, function uncertain. After removal of 4 bases from V and 3 bases from J, the junction contained 7 bases not matched to a gene. There are 15 residues in the CDR3.

V is TRBV5-5 and J is TRBJ2-5; TRBD1 is a possible D gene (6 bases). The CDR3 loop spans 14 amino acids. From germline, CDR1 is SGHKS and CDR2 YYEKEE (reference sequence). Trimming took 4 bases from V and 5 from J, leaving 15 bases between them. CDR3 region: CASSPTQGAETQYF. In DNA, the CDR3 is TGTGCCAGCAGCCCAACACAGGGAGCGGAGACCCAGTACTTC.

The V and J genes are TRBV5-1 and TRBJ1-1; TRBD1 agrees at 8 bases. Germline V gene data show CDR1 as SGHRS and CDR2 as YFSETQ. V shed 4 bases, J shed 10 bases, and the junction held 6 bases outside the gene matches. This CDR3 contains 12 residues. The CDR3, as DNA: TGCGCCAGCAGCGTGGACAGGGCGGCAGCTTTCTTT. As protein: CASSVDRAAAFF.

This clone was picked up one time. This chain links TRBV19 with TRBJ1-1; a weak D match, TRBD1 (5 bases). Trimming took 8 bases from V and 4 from J, leaving 14 bases between them. Per the germline V gene, CDR1 is LNHDA and CDR2 is SQIVND (reference sequence). The CDR3 spans 13 residues. CDR3 residues: CASSNLGATEAFF. The CDR3 nucleotides read TGTGCCAGTTCCAACCTTGGGGCCACTGAAGCTTTCTTT.

To note about this clone: Within the sample, other DNA sequences also encode this same CDR3. The J gene is TRBJ2-7, the V gene TRBV19; 10 bases are a match to TRBD1. J gave up 0 bases and V 4 bases, and 6 bases lay outside the gene matches. The CDR3 covers 16 residues. The V gene's germline CDR1 is LNHDA and CDR2 SQIVND (reference sequence). CDR3 nucleotide sequence: TGTGCCAGTAGTAGGGGCGGGACAGGGGACTCCTACGAGCAGTACTTC. As protein: CASSRGGTGDSYEQYF. Together with reference TRBV19 and TRBJ2-7, the CDR3 gives the full variable domain: DGGITQSPKYLFRKEGQNVTLSCEQNLNHDAMYWYRQDPGQGLRLIYYSQIVNDFQKGDIAEGYSVSREKKESFPLTVTSAQKNPTAFYLCASSRGGTGDSYEQYFGPGTRLTVT.

The J gene is TRBJ1-5, the V gene TRBV25-1; TRBD1 matches at 7 bases. Germline V gene lookup returns CDR1 MGHDK and CDR2 SYGVNS. With V trimmed by 2 bases and J by 1 base, 5 bases remained unmatched. This CDR3 contains 16 residues. CDR3 amino acids: CASSENGQASNQPQHF. Written as DNA, the CDR3 is TGTGCCAGCAGTGAAAACGGACAGGCGAGCAATCAGCCCCAGCATTTT.

In its sample, this clone was seen once. The V gene is TRBV3-1 (or the pseudogene TRBV3-2), the J gene TRBJ2-7; perhaps TRBD1 as D (5 bases). There are 15 residues in the CDR3. In germline, CDR1 is LGHDT, CDR2 YNNKEL (reference sequence). V was trimmed by 1 base and J by 2 bases, leaving 12 bases between them. This CDR3 is CASSQGADSAYEQYF. The DNA of the CDR3 is TGTGCCAGCAGCCAAGGGGCCGACAGTGCCTACGAGCAGTACTTC.

The genes are TRBV3-1 (or the pseudogene TRBV3-2) and TRBJ2-1, with 8 bases aligning to TRBD2. Germline CDR1 reads LGHDT; CDR2 reads YNNKEL (reference sequence). CDR3 length equals 15 residues. The junction had 11 bases not matched to a gene; V was cut back by 6 bases and J by 7 bases. CDR3 DNA sequence: TGTGCCAGCAGGCTACGGGGGGGCCCGAGGAATGAGCAGTTCTTC. This codes for CASRLRGGPRNEQFF.

This chain uses TRBV2 with TRBJ2-7; 9 positions match TRBD1. Losses at the gene ends were 4 bases for V and 6 bases for J; bases not matched to a gene: 10. CDR1 SNHLY and CDR2 FYNNEI come from the germline V gene. CDR3 size: 15 residues. In nucleotides, the CDR3 is TGTGCCAGCAGTGGGGTCGGACAGGGGCAAGGCGAGCAGTACTTC. This gives the protein CASSGVGQGQGEQYF.

This clone was counted between two and nine times. The CDR3 here is CASNIQGGGNTEAFF. CDR3 DNA sequence: TGTGCCAGCAATATACAGGGAGGGGGAAACACTGAAGCTTTCTTT. The chain combines TRBV6-5 with TRBJ1-1; a possible D gene is TRBD1 (6 bases). Looked up from germline, CDR1 is MNHEY and CDR2 is SVGAGI. V was cut by 7 bases and J by 2 bases, with 17 bases left in between. This CDR3 comprises 15 residues.

CDR3 loop: CASRIETENTEAFF. The CDR3 bases are TGTGCCAGCAGGATCGAGACAGAGAACACTGAAGCTTTCTTT. This chain joins TRBV5-6 and TRBJ1-1, with D tentatively TRBD1 (5 bases). V was clipped by 5 bases and J by 1 base, with 12 bases between them. Germline lookup yields CDR1 SGHDT and CDR2 YYEEEE. The CDR3 consists of 14 residues.

V and J are TRBV2 and TRBJ2-7, with 8 bases matching TRBD1. Germline lookup yields CDR1 SNHLY and CDR2 FYNNEI. V lost 6 bases and J lost 2; bases outside the gene matches: 6. The CDR3 covers 14 residues. The CDR3 protein is CASSGQGGPYEQYF. CDR3 DNA sequence: TGTGCCAGCAGCGGACAGGGCGGACCCTACGAGCAGTACTTC.

The gene calls are TRBV7-9 and TRBJ1-2; 7 nucleotides align to TRBD1. The germline gives CDR1 SEHNR, CDR2 FQNEAQ (reference sequence). CDR3 length: 14 residues. J gave up 3 bases and V 0 bases, and 1 base lay outside the gene matches. Written as DNA, the CDR3 is TGTGCCAGCAGCTTAGCGGGACAGCACTATGGCTACACCTTC. Amino acids: CASSLAGQHYGYTF.

Only a few counts were recorded for this clone. V and J are TRBV6-5 and TRBJ1-1, with TRBD1 identical over 10 bases. The germline CDR1 and CDR2 sequences are MNHEY and SVGAGI. The CDR3 is 14 residues long. Trimming took 0 bases from V and 6 from J; bases not matched to a gene: 1. The CDR3 protein is CASSYSTGGPEAFF. For the CDR3, the DNA is TGTGCCAGCAGTTACTCGACAGGGGGCCCTGAAGCTTTCTTT.

The chain recombines TRBV18 with TRBJ1-3; 7 bases align to TRBD1. Germline CDR1 is KGHSH and CDR2 is LQKENI. The CDR3 extends over 15 amino acids. The junction had 8 bases not matched to a gene; V was cut back by 6 bases and J by 3 bases. CDR3 sequence: CASSPRGVDGNTIYF. CDR3 DNA sequence: TGTGCCAGCTCCCCCAGGGGGGTCGATGGAAACACCATATATTTT.

CDR3 coding DNA: TGCAGCGTCGTTGCGACTCTTAGCACAGATACGCAGTATTTT. Encoded protein: CSVVATLSTDTQYF. The V call is TRBV29-1, the J call TRBJ2-3; the D is unclear. The V gene lost 6 bases and the J gene lost 0 bases, with 13 bases spanning the gap. This CDR3 is built from 14 residues. Germline assignment: CDR1 SQVTM and CDR2 ANQGSEA.

The V and J genes are TRBV6-5 and TRBJ1-2, with D tentatively TRBD1 (5 bases). The CDR3 is 13 amino acids. V was clipped by 10 bases and J by 2 bases, with 14 bases between them. CDR1 is MNHEY and CDR2 is SVGAGI in the germline V gene. CDR3 loop: CATKDILNYGYTF. Here the CDR3 DNA reads TGTGCCACTAAGGACATACTGAACTATGGCTACACCTTC.

The chain uses TRBV7-2 and TRBJ2-1, with D uncertain. The CDR3 loop spans 13 amino acids. Trimming left V 5 bases short and J 3 bases short, with 8 bases between. Germline V gene lookup returns CDR1 SGHTA and CDR2 FQGNSA. This CDR3 reads CASSVTVYNEQFF. As DNA, the CDR3 is TGTGCCAGCAGCGTTACGGTCTACAATGAGCAGTTCTTC.

The V call is TRBV7-9, the J call TRBJ2-2, with TRBD2 identical over 13 bases. The CDR3 runs 17 residues. V was pared by 5 bases and J by 3 bases, with 6 bases of the junction left unmatched. CDR1 and CDR2 (germline): SEHNR, FQNEAQ (reference sequence). CDR3 sequence: CASSLTSGGAHTGELFF. The CDR3 nucleotides read TGTGCCAGCAGCCTCACTAGCGGGGGGGCACACACCGGGGAGCTGTTTTTT.

This rearrangement joins TRBV10-3 to TRBJ2-1; the match to TRBD1 covers 7 bases. CDR1 ENHRY and CDR2 SYGVKD come from the germline V gene. The CDR3 spans 14 residues. The V and J ends lost 2 bases and 8 bases, in that order; junction bases with no gene match: 6. This chain's CDR3 is CAISEAQGVDEQFF. The CDR3 nucleotides read TGTGCCATCAGTGAGGCCCAGGGGGTCGATGAGCAGTTCTTC.

CDR3 in DNA: TGTGCCAGCAGTGCACAGGGACCCAAAAACATTCAGTACTTC. This codes for CASSAQGPKNIQYF. The chain couples TRBV2 to TRBJ2-4; D perhaps matches TRBD1 (6 bases). CDR3 size: 14 residues. Germline-derived CDR1 and CDR2 are SNHLY and FYNNEI. Deletions cut 4 bases from V and 2 bases from J, with 9 bases between. Full variable domain (missing parts from reference TRBV2 and TRBJ2-4): EPEVTQTPSHQVTQMGQEVILRCVPISNHLYFYWYRQILGQKVEFLVSFYNNEISEKSEIFDDQFSVERPDGSNFTLKIRSTKLEDSAMYFCASSAQGPKNIQYFGAGTRLSVL.

The chain recombines TRBV4-1 with TRBJ2-7, with 14 bases lining up with TRBD2. Germline CDR1 and CDR2: MGHRA and YSYEKL. The J segment lost 3 bases and the V segment lost 4 bases, leaving 8 bases of the junction unmatched. The CDR3 covers 17 residues. The CDR3 here is CASSREGLAGANYEQYF. DNA for the CDR3: TGCGCCAGCAGCCGAGAGGGACTAGCGGGGGCGAACTACGAGCAGTACTTC.

This chain connects TRBV6-1 to TRBJ1-2, with D hard to call. This CDR3 is 13 amino acids long. CDR1 is MNHNS and CDR2 is SASEGT in the germline V gene. V gave up 3 bases and J gave up 8 bases, with 13 bases separating them. As DNA, the CDR3 is TGTGCCAGCAGTGACCGACGGCCCGGGGGCTACACCTTC. This encodes CASSDRRPGGYTF.